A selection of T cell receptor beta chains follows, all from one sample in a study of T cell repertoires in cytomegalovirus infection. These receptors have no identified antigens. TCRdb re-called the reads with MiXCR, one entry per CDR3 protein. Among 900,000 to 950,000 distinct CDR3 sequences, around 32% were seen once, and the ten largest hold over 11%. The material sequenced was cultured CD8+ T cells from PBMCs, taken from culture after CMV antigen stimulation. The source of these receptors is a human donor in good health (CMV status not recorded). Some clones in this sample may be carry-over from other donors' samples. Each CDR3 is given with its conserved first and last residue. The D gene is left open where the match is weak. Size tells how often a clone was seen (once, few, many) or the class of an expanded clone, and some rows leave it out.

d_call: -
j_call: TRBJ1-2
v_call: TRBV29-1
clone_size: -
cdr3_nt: TGCAGCGTTGACCAGACAGGACTAACTATTGGCTACACCTTC
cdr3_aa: CSVDQTGLTIGYTF

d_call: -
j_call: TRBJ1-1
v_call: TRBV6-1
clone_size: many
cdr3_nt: TGTGCCAGCAGTTGGACCCCTAACACTGAAGCTTTCTTT
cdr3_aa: CASSWTPNTEAFF

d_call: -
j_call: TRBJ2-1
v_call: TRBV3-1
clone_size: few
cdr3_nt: TGTGCCAGCAGCCAAGATCCCCCAGGGATTAGCTCCTACAATGAGCAGTTCTTC
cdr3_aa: CASSQDPPGISSYNEQFF

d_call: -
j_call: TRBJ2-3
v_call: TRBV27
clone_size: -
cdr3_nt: TGTGCCACTGGCGCAGGGGGGGTTAACACGGGCACAGATACGCAGTATTTT
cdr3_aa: CATGAGGVNTGTDTQYF

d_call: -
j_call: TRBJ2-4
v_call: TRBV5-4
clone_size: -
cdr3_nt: TGTGCCAGCAGCCCGGGACATTATGACATTCAGTACTTC
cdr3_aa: CASSPGHYDIQYF

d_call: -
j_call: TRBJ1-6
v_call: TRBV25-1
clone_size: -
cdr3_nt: TGTGCCAGCCGAAAGGGATACGGCTTGGGCCAATCACCCCTCCACTTT
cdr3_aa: CASRKGYGLGQSPLHF

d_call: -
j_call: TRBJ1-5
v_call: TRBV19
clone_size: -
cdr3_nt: TGTGCCAGTAGTATCTTCACAGGCTCCAATCAGCCCCAGCATTTT
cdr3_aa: CASSIFTGSNQPQHF

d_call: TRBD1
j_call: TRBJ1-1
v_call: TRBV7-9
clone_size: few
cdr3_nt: TGTGCCAGCAGCTTAGGGGACAGGGGGAACACTGAAGCTTTCTTT
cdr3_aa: CASSLGDRGNTEAFF

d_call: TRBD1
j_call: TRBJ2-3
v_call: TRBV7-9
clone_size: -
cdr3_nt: TGTGCCAGCAGCCAACAGGGGGCGCGTTTATACGATACGCAGTATTTT
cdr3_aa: CASSQQGARLYDTQYF

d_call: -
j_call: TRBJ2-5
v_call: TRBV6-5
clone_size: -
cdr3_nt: TGTGCCAGCAGTTACTTTGGGGAGACCCAGTACTTC
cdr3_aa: CASSYFGETQYF

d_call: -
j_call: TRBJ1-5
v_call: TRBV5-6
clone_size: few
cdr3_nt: TGTGCCAGCAGCTTGGCAGGGTTCGGTAATCAGCCCCAGCATTTT
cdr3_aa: CASSLAGFGNQPQHF

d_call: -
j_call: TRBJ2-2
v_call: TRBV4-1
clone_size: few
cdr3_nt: TGCGCCAGCAGCCAAGAACAACTGAACACCGGGGAGCTGTTTTTT
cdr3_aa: CASSQEQLNTGELFF

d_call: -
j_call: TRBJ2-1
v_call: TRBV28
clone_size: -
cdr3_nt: TGTGCCAGCAGTTTGAACAGGGCAAGGAATGAGCAGTTCTTC
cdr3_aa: CASSLNRARNEQFF

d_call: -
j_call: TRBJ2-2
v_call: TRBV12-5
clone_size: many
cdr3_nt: TGTGCTAGTGGTTTGGCAACCGGGGAGCTGTTTTTT
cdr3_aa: CASGLATGELFF

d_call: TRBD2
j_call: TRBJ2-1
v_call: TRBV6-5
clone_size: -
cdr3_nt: TGTGCCAGCAGTTACAGTAGCGGGGGGACCTACAATGAGCAGTTCTTC
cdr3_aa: CASSYSSGGTYNEQFF

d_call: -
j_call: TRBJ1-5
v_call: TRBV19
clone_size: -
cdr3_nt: TGTGCCAGTAGTATTGGGAGGGGCGGACAGCCCCAGCATTTT
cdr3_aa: CASSIGRGGQPQHF

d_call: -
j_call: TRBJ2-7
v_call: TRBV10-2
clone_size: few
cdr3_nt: TGCGCCAGCAGCACGAACGGGTTCGAGCAGTACTTC
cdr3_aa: CASSTNGFEQYF

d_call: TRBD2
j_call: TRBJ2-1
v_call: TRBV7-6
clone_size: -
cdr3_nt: TGTGCCAGCAGCTTTAGGACTAGCGGGGGAGGTGAGCAGTTCTTC
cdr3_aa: CASSFRTSGGGEQFF

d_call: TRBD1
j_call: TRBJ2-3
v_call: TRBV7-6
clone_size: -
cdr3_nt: TGTGCCAGCAGCGGAGACAGGGTAGGCACAGATACGCAGTATTTT
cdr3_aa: CASSGDRVGTDTQYF

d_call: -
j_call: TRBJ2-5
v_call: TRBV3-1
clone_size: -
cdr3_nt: TGTGCCAGCAGCCAAGATTACGGGGTCGGAGAGACCCAGTACTTC
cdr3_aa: CASSQDYGVGETQYF

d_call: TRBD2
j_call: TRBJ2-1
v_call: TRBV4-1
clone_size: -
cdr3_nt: TGCGCCAGCAGCCAAGTTCCTAGCGGGGATCTCAATGAGCAGTTCTTC
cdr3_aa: CASSQVPSGDLNEQFF

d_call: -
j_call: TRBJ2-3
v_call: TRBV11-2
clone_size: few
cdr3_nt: TGTGCCAGCAGCTTAGATGGGGGGCGGCCCCTCGTTGATACGCAGTATTTT
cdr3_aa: CASSLDGGRPLVDTQYF

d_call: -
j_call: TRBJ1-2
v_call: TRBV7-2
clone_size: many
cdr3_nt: TGTGCCAGCAGCTTAGCGCAGGTGGCCGGCTATGGCTACACCTTC
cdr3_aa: CASSLAQVAGYGYTF

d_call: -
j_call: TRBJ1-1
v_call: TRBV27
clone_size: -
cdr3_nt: TGTGCCAGCAGCCTCCGGGACACCCATCGGTGGGAAGCTTTCTTT
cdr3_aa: CASSLRDTHRWEAFF

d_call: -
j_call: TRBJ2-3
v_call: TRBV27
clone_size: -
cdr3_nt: TGTGCCAGCAGTTTGTATTGGGGGGATACGCAGTATTTT
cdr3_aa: CASSLYWGDTQYF

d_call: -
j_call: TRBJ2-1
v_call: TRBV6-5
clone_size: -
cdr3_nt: TGTGCCAACACGTCGGGGAGCTCCTACAATGAGCAGTTCTTC
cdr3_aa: CANTSGSSYNEQFF

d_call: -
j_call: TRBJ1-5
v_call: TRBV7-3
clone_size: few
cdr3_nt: TGTGCCAAGGACATCAGCAATCAGCCCCAGCATTTT
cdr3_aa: CAKDISNQPQHF

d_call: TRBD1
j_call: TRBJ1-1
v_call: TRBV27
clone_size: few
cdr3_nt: TGTGCCAGCAGTTTAGAGGGGGCGTACACTGAAGCTTTCTTT
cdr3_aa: CASSLEGAYTEAFF

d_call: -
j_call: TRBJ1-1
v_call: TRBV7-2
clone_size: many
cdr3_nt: TGTGCCAGCAGCTTAGGGACACCTGAAGCTTTCTTT
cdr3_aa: CASSLGTPEAFF

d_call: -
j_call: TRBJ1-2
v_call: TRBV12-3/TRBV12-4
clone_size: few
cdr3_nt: TGTGCCAGCAGTTCAACGGGCCCATATGGCTACACCTTC
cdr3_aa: CASSSTGPYGYTF

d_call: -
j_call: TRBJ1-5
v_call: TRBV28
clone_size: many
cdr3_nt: TGTGCCAGCAGTTTTACGGGAGGGAGCAATCAGCCCCAGCATTTT
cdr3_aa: CASSFTGGSNQPQHF

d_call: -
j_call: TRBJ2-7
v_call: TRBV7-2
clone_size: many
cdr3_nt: TGTGCCAGCAGCTTCGTGACACCGAGCTCCTACGAGCAGTACTTC
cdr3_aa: CASSFVTPSSYEQYF

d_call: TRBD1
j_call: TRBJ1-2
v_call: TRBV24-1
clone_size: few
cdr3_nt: TGTGCCACCAGTGCACTGGAGGGGACAGCGTATGGCTACACCTTC
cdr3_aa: CATSALEGTAYGYTF

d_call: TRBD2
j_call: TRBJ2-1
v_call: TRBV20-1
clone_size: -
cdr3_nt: TGCAGTGCGTTCCTAGCGGGGGGCAAATACAATGAGCAGTTCTTC
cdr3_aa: CSAFLAGGKYNEQFF

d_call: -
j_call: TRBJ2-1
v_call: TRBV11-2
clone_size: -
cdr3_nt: TGTGCCAGCAGCGTGCTTCGGATATTTTACAATGAGCAGTTCTTC
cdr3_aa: CASSVLRIFYNEQFF

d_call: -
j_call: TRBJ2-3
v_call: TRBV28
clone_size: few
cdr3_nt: TGTGCCAGCGATGGGGGACGGAACCAGATTAGCACAGATACGCAGTATTTT
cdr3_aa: CASDGGRNQISTDTQYF

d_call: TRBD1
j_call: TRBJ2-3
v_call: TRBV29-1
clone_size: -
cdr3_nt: TGCAGCGTTGAAAAGCTTGGCAGGGGGCCGGATACGCAGTATTTT
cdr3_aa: CSVEKLGRGPDTQYF

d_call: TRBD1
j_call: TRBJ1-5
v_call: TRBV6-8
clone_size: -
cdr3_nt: TGTGCCAGCAGTTACTCCTCAGGGGGGCAGCCCCAGCATTTT
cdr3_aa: CASSYSSGGQPQHF

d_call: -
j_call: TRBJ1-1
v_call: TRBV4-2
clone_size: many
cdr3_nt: TGTGCCAGCAGCCAACGGGTGATGAACACTGAAGCTTTCTTT
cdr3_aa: CASSQRVMNTEAFF

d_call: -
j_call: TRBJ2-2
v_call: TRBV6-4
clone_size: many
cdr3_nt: TGTGCCAGCAGTGACTCTAGCGACACCGGGGAGCTGTTTTTT
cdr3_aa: CASSDSSDTGELFF

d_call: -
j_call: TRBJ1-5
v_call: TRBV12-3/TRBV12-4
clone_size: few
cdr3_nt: TGTGCCAGCAGTTTAGGGGTCGGGACTATCCAGCCCCAGCATTTT
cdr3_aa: CASSLGVGTIQPQHF

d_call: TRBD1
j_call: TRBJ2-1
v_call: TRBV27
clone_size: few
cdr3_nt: TGTGCCACTTCGAGGGGGACAGGGATCTACCAAGCATCGGATGAGCAGTTCTTC
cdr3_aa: CATSRGTGIYQASDEQFF

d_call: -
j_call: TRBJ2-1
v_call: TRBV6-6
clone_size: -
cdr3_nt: TGTGCCAGCAGTTATCGGCCCGGGCGGGATGAGCAGTTCTTC
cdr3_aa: CASSYRPGRDEQFF

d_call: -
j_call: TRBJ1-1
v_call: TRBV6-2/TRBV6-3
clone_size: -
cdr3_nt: TGTGCCAGCAGCGTGAGGAAAGTGAACACTGAAGCTTTCTTT
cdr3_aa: CASSVRKVNTEAFF

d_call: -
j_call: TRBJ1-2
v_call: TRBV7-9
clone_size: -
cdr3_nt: TGTGCCAGCAGCTCCCGGGACTTTTATGGCTACACCTTC
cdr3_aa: CASSSRDFYGYTF

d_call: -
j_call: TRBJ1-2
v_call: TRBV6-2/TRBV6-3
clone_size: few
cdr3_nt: TGTGCCAGCAGTTACTCTCCAGGCTATGGCTACACCTTC
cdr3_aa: CASSYSPGYGYTF

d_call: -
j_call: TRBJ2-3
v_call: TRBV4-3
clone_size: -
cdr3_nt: TGCGCCAGCAGCCAAGGGAACAGGGCCACAGATACGCAGTATTTT
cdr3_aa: CASSQGNRATDTQYF